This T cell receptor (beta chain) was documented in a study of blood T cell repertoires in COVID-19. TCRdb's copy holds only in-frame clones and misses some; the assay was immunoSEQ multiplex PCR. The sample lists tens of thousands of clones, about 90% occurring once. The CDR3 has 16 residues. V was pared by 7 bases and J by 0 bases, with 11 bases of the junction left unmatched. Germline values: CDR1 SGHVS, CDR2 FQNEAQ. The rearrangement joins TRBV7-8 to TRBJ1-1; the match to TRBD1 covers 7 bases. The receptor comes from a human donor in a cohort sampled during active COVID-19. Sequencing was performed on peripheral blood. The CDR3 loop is CASTQGQYLMNTEAFF. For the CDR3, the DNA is TGTGCCAGCACCCAGGGACAGTACCTAATGAACACTGAAGCTTTCTTT.